This TCR beta chain stems from a study of Ad26.COV2.S vaccination and SARS-CoV-2 variants. Study-wide points: Considerable breadth of spike-specific CD8+ and CD4+ T cell responses has reportedly been documented following vaccination. For non-spike TCRs, breadth in vaccine recipients resembled that in placebo recipients.

With 0 bases removed from V and 3 bases from J, the gap between germline ends came to 11 bases. Looked up from germline, CDR1 is LNHNV and CDR2 is YYDKDF (reference sequence). The CDR3 consists of 15 residues. This clone was recorded once. Its antigen remains unknown. Stated treatment: some 19 received Ad26.COV2.S at low or high dose, single or two shots; five or six received placebo; per-sample allocation not given. Samples came from day 63 after the first vaccine or placebo injection. Profiling relied on immunoSEQ multiplex PCR, and the TCRdb table lists in-frame clones only, not all of them. Among a few hundred thousand clones listed, about 83% were seen once.

The receptor was derived from a person between 18 and 65 years old who received the Ad26.COV2.S COVID-19 vaccine or a placebo. The genes are TRBV15 and TRBJ1-2; the D is unclear. Sample: peripheral blood, taken in a trial of Ad26.COV2.S vaccine versus placebo. The DNA for the CDR3 is TGTGCCACCAGCAGAGATCTGACAAGATACTATGGCTACACCTTC. This sequence encodes CATSRDLTRYYGYTF.